This T cell receptor (beta chain) stems from a study of shared clonotypes between healthy human individuals. Background on the study: Plates per donor: three CD4 naive, three CD4 memory, two CD8 naive, one CD8 memory. Findings and limits, study-wide: Investigators collected only blood, and repertoires in tissues likely differ.

CD45RO negativity and positive selection for CCR7 defined naive CD8 cells, a population that excluded terminally differentiated effector memory CD45RA+ cells. As handled by the study authors: ImmunoSEQ output held junction-only sequences without quality scores, so filtering differed. The table came from immunoSEQ multiplex PCR; TCRdb's copy has only in-frame clones and leaves some out. V and J calls and clone size come straight from that table; D and trimming were deduced from the DNA. Here the sample spans roughly 2.1 million clones, approximately 94% being singletons. Regarding this clone: Its antigen is undetermined.

This CDR3 comprises 15 residues. Germline CDR1 SGDLS, CDR2 YYNGEE. J gave up 3 bases and V 0 bases, and 5 bases lay outside the gene matches. The V gene is TRBV9, the J gene TRBJ2-7, with TRBD2 matching 8 bases. The TCR comes from a man between 18 and 29 years old in good health. Some clones in this sample may be carry-over from other donors' samples. Input material: naive CD8+ T cells from PBMCs. The chain's CDR3 is CASSVGGSGIYEQYF. As DNA, the CDR3 is TGTGCCAGCAGCGTAGGGGGTAGCGGGATCTACGAGCAGTACTTC.